This TCR beta chain was captured by sequencing in a study of Ad26.COV2.S vaccination and SARS-CoV-2 variants. Treatment meaning: 15 to 20 received Ad26.COV2.S at low or high dose, single or two shots; a few received placebo; per-sample allocation not given. The samples date from day 63 after the first vaccine or placebo injection. Sequencing used immunoSEQ multiplex PCR; TCRdb keeps in-frame clones, though not all of them. The sample shows hundreds of thousands of clones, approximately 92% of them seen only once. Only one count was recorded for this clone. The starting material was peripheral blood, obtained in a trial of Ad26.COV2.S vaccine versus placebo. The TCR was taken from a person aged 18-65 years who received the Ad26.COV2.S COVID-19 vaccine or a placebo.

The CDR3 sequence is CASTPGAEDDEQYF. In DNA form, the CDR3 reads TGTGCCAGCACCCCCGGGGCCGAGGATGACGAGCAGTACTTC. V gene TRBV28 combines with J gene TRBJ2-7; D assignment may be TRBD1 or TRBD2 (5 bases each). The germline gives CDR1 MDHEN, CDR2 SYDVKM. Trimming cost V 7 bases and J 5 bases, with 18 bases left between them. The CDR3 runs 14 residues.